This passage covers 18 T cell receptor beta chains from one sample sequenced in a study of long-term antiretroviral therapy in people with HIV (dated by TCRdb to between 2021 and 2024). Sequencing of the TRB variable region was done with the immunoSEQ hsTCRB v3.0 assay at survey level resolution. Drawn from immuneACCESS, this table holds only the in-frame rearrangements with V and J called that TCRdb kept. Clones are partly lost; checked studies trace under half to an unresolved V gene and leave the rest unexplained. The sample table records under 35,000 clones; approximately 96% of these occur just once. The ten largest clones capture 2% to 2.5% of the sample. Sequencing used unsorted PBMCs, obtained roughly 6.4 years after starting antiretroviral therapy. The receptors come from a man aged 30-40 years with HIV.

The chain is built from TRBV7-2 and TRBJ2-1; the D gene is possibly TRBD1 (6 bases). The CDR3 length is 15 residues. V lost 3 bases, J lost 0 bases, and 9 bases lay in between. The germline V gene encodes CDR1 SGHTA and CDR2 FQGNSA. CDR3 region: CASSLRGGSYNEQFF. CDR3 in DNA: TGTGCCAGCAGCTTGCGAGGGGGCTCCTACAATGAGCAGTTCTTC.

The gene calls are TRBV7-8 and TRBJ1-4; D not resolved. Germline V lookup: CDR1 SGHVS, CDR2 FQNEAQ. The CDR3 extends over 13 amino acids. Between the trimmed V and J ends, which lost 7 bases and 2 bases, there was a span of 8 bases. The CDR3 sequence: CASTSKTNEKLFF. CDR3 bases: TGTGCCAGCACCTCGAAGACTAATGAAAAACTGTTTTTT.

The V and J genes are TRBV7-9 and TRBJ2-1, with 8 bases fitting TRBD2. This CDR3 is built from 12 residues. Germline assignment: CDR1 SEHNR and CDR2 FQNEAQ (reference sequence). V trimming: 6 bases; J trimming: 9 bases; junction bases outside the gene matches: 4. The CDR3 bases are TGTGCCAGCAGGACCACTAGCGGTGAGCAGTTCTTC. It encodes CASRTTSGEQFF. Together with reference TRBV7-9 and TRBJ2-1, the CDR3 gives the full variable domain: DTGVSQNPRHKITKRGQNVTFRCDPISEHNRLYWYRQTLGQGPEFLTYFQNEAQLEKSRLLSDRFSAERPKGSFSTLEIQRTEQGDSAMYLCASRTTSGEQFFGPGTRLTVL.

This clone appeared a few times. This sequence joins TRBV19 and TRBJ2-3; 10 bases map to TRBD1. With V trimmed by 4 bases and J by 1 base, 5 bases remained unmatched. The CDR3 is made up of 16 amino acids. Per the germline V gene, CDR1 is LNHDA and CDR2 is SQIVND (reference sequence). The CDR3 loop reads CASSTGTGDGTDTQYF. The DNA of the CDR3 is TGTGCCAGTAGTACAGGGACAGGGGACGGCACAGATACGCAGTATTTT.

V and J are TRBV7-3 and TRBJ2-7; D possibly corresponds to TRBD1 (6 bases). The CDR3 length is 14 residues. V dropped 5 bases and J dropped 7 bases, with 18 bases sitting between them. The germline V gene encodes CDR1 SGHTA and CDR2 FQGTGA. The CDR3 here is CASSRTHRVGEQYF. CDR3 coding DNA: TGTGCCAGCAGCCGTACCCACAGGGTGGGAGAGCAGTACTTC.

The gene calls are TRBV29-1 and TRBJ2-1; 11 bases line up with TRBD1. V trimming: 3 bases; J trimming: 0 bases; junction bases outside the gene matches: 16. Germline V gene data show CDR1 as SQVTM and CDR2 as ANQGSEA. The CDR3 is 20 amino acids. The DNA for the CDR3 is TGCAGCGTTGACGCTTTAATGGACAGGGGGCCTTCGAGCTCCTACAATGAGCAGTTCTTC. It yields the protein CSVDALMDRGPSSSYNEQFF.

J is TRBJ1-4 and V is TRBV5-5; D might be TRBD1 (6 bases). The CDR3 covers 15 residues. Deletions cut 3 bases from V and 0 bases from J, with 9 bases between. CDR1 and CDR2 (germline): SGHKS, YYEKEE (reference sequence). The CDR3 loop reads CASSSGGPTNEKLFF. The DNA of the CDR3 is TGTGCCAGCAGCTCCGGGGGGCCAACTAATGAAAAACTGTTTTTT.

The chain has TRBV11-3 and TRBJ1-1; a weak D match, TRBD1 (5 bases). V dropped 5 bases and J dropped 3 bases, with 7 bases sitting between them. The CDR3 spans 12 residues. The V gene's germline CDR1 is SGHNT and CDR2 YENEEA. CDR3 bases: TGTGCCAGCAGCGTGGGGGACACTGAAGCTTTCTTT. This sequence encodes CASSVGDTEAFF.

This clone was observed a single time. The chain recombines TRBV4-1 with TRBJ2-2, with D perhaps matching TRBD2 (6 bases). The CDR3 contains 15 residues. V was pared by 6 bases and J by 5 bases, with 16 bases between. Per germline, CDR1 MGHRA and CDR2 YSYEKL. In nucleotides, the CDR3 is TGCGCCAGCAGGGGCATTGGACTAACTACCGGGGAGCTGTTTTTT. Protein product: CASRGIGLTTGELFF.

J is TRBJ2-3 and V is TRBV29-1, with D uncertain. Trimming left V 6 bases short and J 2 bases short, with 12 bases between. From germline, CDR1 is SQVTM and CDR2 ANQGSEA. This CDR3 spans 13 amino acids. The CDR3 reads CSVPSDYTDTQYF. In DNA, the CDR3 is TGCAGCGTACCCTCGGATTACACAGATACGCAGTATTTT.

V and J are TRBV19 and TRBJ1-2; TRBD1 agrees at 8 bases. Trimming took 3 bases from V and 2 from J; bases not matched to a gene: 8. The CDR3 length is 16 residues. Germline-derived CDR1 and CDR2 are LNHDA and SQIVND (reference sequence). CDR3 sequence: CASSIRGQPRNYGYTF. The CDR3 DNA follows: TGTGCCAGTAGTATCAGGGGGCAACCCAGGAACTATGGCTACACCTTC.

V gene TRBV7-8 combines with J gene TRBJ2-1, with 11 nucleotides matching TRBD2. Germline V gene data show CDR1 as SGHVS and CDR2 as FQNEAQ. Trimming removed 5 bases from V and 4 bases from J; junction bases left unmatched: 4. This CDR3 region has 15 residues. The CDR3 protein is CASSLGLAVYNEQFF. The CDR3 coding sequence is TGTGCCAGCAGCCTGGGACTAGCGGTTTACAATGAGCAGTTCTTC.

Here the CDR3 reads CASSITGFGTDTQYF. The CDR3 DNA reads TGCGCCAGCAGCATTACAGGGTTCGGCACAGATACGCAGTATTTT. V and J are TRBV5-1 and TRBJ2-3, with D perhaps TRBD1 (6 bases). Germline V gene data show CDR1 as SGHRS and CDR2 as YFSETQ. The CDR3 is 15 residues long. The V gene lost 4 bases and the J gene lost 1 base, with 13 bases spanning the gap.

The CDR3 nucleotides read TGCGCCAGCAGCCCGACTAGTAATGGGGAGACCCAGTACTTC. It encodes CASSPTSNGETQYF. The chain has TRBV5-1 and TRBJ2-5, with a tentative D call TRBD2 (6 bases). The CDR3 totals 14 residues. V was clipped by 4 bases and J by 5 bases, with 15 bases between them. Germline CDR1 SGHRS, CDR2 YFSETQ.

This clone was seen once. This rearrangement joins TRBV13 to TRBJ2-1, with 7 bases that match TRBD1. Looked up from germline, CDR1 is PRHDT and CDR2 is FYEKMQ (reference sequence). The CDR3 contains 13 residues. The J segment lost 6 bases and the V segment lost 4 bases, leaving 3 bases of the junction unmatched. The CDR3 here is CASSSGQINEQFF. The DNA for the CDR3 is TGTGCCAGCAGCTCGGGACAGATCAATGAGCAGTTCTTC.

The CDR3 bases are TGCGCCAGCAGCCCTCGGGACAGTAGTGAAAAACTGTTTTTT. As protein: CASSPRDSSEKLFF. The chain combines TRBV4-1 with TRBJ1-4; 7 bases match TRBD1. V lost 4 bases, J lost 7 bases, and 6 bases stayed unmatched. The CDR3 loop spans 14 amino acids. CDR1 MGHRA and CDR2 YSYEKL come from the germline V gene.

Details on this clone: Other DNA sequences in the same sample also yield this CDR3. The rearrangement joins TRBV20-1 to TRBJ2-5, with D uncertain. Germline V CDR1 and CDR2: DFQATT, SNEGSKA (reference sequence). V lost 0 bases and J lost 3, with 2 bases in between. The CDR3 spans 11 residues. The CDR3 here is CSAREEETQYF. The DNA of the CDR3 is TGCAGTGCTAGAGAGGAAGAGACCCAGTACTTC.

The chain couples TRBV7-2 to TRBJ1-1, with a weak D call TRBD1 (5 bases). V lost 1 base and J 4 bases, leaving 7 bases between the germline ends. The CDR3 length is 13 residues. Germline-derived CDR1 and CDR2 are SGHTA and FQGNSA. The CDR3: CASSLGGSTEAFF. DNA of the CDR3: TGTGCCAGCAGCTTAGGGGGGAGCACTGAAGCTTTCTTT.